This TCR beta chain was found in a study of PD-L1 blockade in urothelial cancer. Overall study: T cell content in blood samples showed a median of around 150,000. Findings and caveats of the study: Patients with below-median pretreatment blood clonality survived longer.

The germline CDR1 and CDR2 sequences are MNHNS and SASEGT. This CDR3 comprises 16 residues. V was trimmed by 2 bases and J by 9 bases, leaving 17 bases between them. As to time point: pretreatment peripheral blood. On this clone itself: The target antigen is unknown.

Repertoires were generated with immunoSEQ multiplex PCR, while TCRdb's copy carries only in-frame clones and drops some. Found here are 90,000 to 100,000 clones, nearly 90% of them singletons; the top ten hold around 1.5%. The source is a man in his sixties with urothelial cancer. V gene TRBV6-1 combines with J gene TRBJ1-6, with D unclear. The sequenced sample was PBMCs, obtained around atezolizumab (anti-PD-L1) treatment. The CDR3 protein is CASSEIVNRAGSPLHF. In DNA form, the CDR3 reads TGTGCCAGCAGTGAAATTGTAAATCGGGCGGGTTCACCCCTCCACTTT.